The 32 T cell receptor beta chains in this list originate from one sample, sequenced in a study of response to subunit inactivated influenza vaccine. MiXCR was run by TCRdb on the RT-PCR reads, yielding one entry per CDR3 protein. This sample yields about 570,000 distinct CDR3 sequences, of which around 11% are seen a single time; approximately 10% belongs to the top ten. These data were also filed under a second study, of T cells expressing NK-cell markers. That paper adds: As the method of synthesis, 5'RACE template switching with UMIs yielded TCR beta cDNA.

Specimen: PBMCs from blood, collected on the day of vaccination. Receptors originate from a man in his fifties who received an inactivated influenza vaccine.

In this sample, this clonotype turned up a few times. This rearrangement joins TRBV10-3 to TRBJ2-7; D is perhaps TRBD2 (5 bases). The germline CDR1 and CDR2 sequences are ENHRY and SYGVKD. This CDR3 region has 13 residues. The germline V and J ends were trimmed by 4 bases and 2 bases, with 9 bases remaining between them. CDR3 sequence (DNA): TGTGCCATCAGTGCGGCACTAGCCTACGAGCAGTACTTC. This encodes CAISAALAYEQYF.

This clonotype was counted a few times. V usage is TRBV20-1 and J usage is TRBJ2-4; TRBD2 agrees at 9 bases. The V and J ends lost 6 bases and 7 bases, in that order; junction bases with no gene match: 16. Germline V gene sequence: CDR1 DFQATT, CDR2 SNEGSKA (reference sequence). The CDR3 has 16 residues. Written as DNA, the CDR3 is TGCAGTGCAGATACGGGACTAGCTATTCGCGGGAACATTCAGTACTTC. This translates into CSADTGLAIRGNIQYF.

The rearrangement joins TRBV15 to TRBJ2-7; D gene uncertain. Germline values: CDR1 LNHNV, CDR2 YYDKDF (reference sequence). This CDR3 contains 13 residues. The V end lost 0 bases, the J end lost 7 bases, and 10 bases lay between the germline ends. CDR3: CATSRDLLGEQYF. In nucleotides, the CDR3 is TGTGCCACCAGCAGAGACTTATTGGGGGAGCAGTACTTC.

V is TRBV5-1 and J is TRBJ2-7; D not resolved. Trimming took 4 bases from V and 3 from J, leaving 20 bases between them. Germline V gene sequence: CDR1 SGHRS, CDR2 YFSETQ. This CDR3 spans 16 amino acids. CDR3 loop: CASSLNTDPVRYEQYF. The CDR3 coding sequence is TGCGCCAGCAGCCTTAACACGGACCCTGTTCGCTACGAGCAGTACTTC.

This clonotype turned up a few times. This sequence joins TRBV18 and TRBJ2-7, with D unclear. Trimming stripped 3 bases from V and 4 bases from J, with 10 bases between. From germline, CDR1 is KGHSH and CDR2 LQKENI. CDR3 length: 13 residues. CDR3 residues: CASSPGSVYEQYF. The CDR3 region has the DNA TGTGCCAGCTCACCGGGAAGTGTATACGAGCAGTACTTC.

There are a few counts of this clonotype. The rearrangement joins TRBV4-2 to TRBJ2-7; TRBD1 agrees at 9 bases. V trimming: 4 bases; J trimming: 4 bases; junction bases outside the gene matches: 8. The CDR3 has 15 amino acids. CDR1 is LGHNA and CDR2 is YNFKEQ in the germline V gene. The CDR3 sequence is CASSRVGGTGYEQYF. Written as DNA, the CDR3 is TGTGCCAGCAGCCGCGTCGGTGGGACAGGGTACGAGCAGTACTTC.

In this sample, this clonotype turned up many times. This chain uses TRBV12-3 or TRBV12-4 with TRBJ1-5; TRBD1 agrees at 8 bases. V trimming: 6 bases; J trimming: 7 bases; junction bases outside the gene matches: 5. The CDR3 runs to 13 residues. CDR3 in amino acids: CASRTGAKQPQHF. The CDR3 DNA reads as TGTGCCAGCAGGACAGGGGCTAAACAGCCCCAGCATTTT.

The chain joins TRBV29-1 to TRBJ1-1, with a possible D match to TRBD1 (6 bases). Deletions cut 1 base from V and 3 bases from J, with 12 bases between. CDR1 SQVTM and CDR2 ANQGSEA come from the germline V gene. CDR3 length: 14 residues. CDR3 in DNA: TGCAGCGTTGAAGTACACAGGGAGGACACTGAAGCTTTCTTT. This codes for CSVEVHREDTEAFF.

CDR3 loop: CASSFLPTIPYEQYF. The CDR3 DNA sequence: TGTGCCAGCAGCTTCTTGCCGACAATCCCCTACGAGCAGTACTTC. The genes are TRBV5-6 and TRBJ2-7; D is unclear. V was shortened by 2 bases and J by 2 bases, with 14 bases between the two germline ends. Germline assignment: CDR1 SGHDT and CDR2 YYEEEE. CDR3 length: 15 amino acids. The full variable domain, with the rest looked up from reference TRBV5-6 and TRBJ2-7, is DAGVTQSPTHLIKTRGQQVTLRCSPKSGHDTVSWYQQALGQGPQFIFQYYEEEERQRGNFPDRFSGHQFPNYSSELNVNALLLGDSALYLCASSFLPTIPYEQYFGPGTRLTVT.

The gene calls are TRBV6-1 and TRBJ1-1; a possible D gene is TRBD1 (5 bases). The V gene lost 6 bases and the J gene lost 0 bases, with 11 bases spanning the gap. The CDR3 runs to 14 residues. The germline CDR1 and CDR2 sequences are MNHNS and SASEGT. CDR3 in amino acids: CASSRGFLNTEAFF. CDR3 in DNA: TGTGCCAGCAGCCGGGGGTTTTTGAACACTGAAGCTTTCTTT.

V gene TRBV5-6 combines with J gene TRBJ2-1; D perhaps matches TRBD1 (5 bases). The germline gives CDR1 SGHDT, CDR2 YYEEEE. CDR3 length: 14 amino acids. Trimming removed 0 bases from V and 6 bases from J, with 10 bases in between. The CDR3 protein is CASSLGQRGNEQFF. CDR3 DNA: TGTGCCAGCAGCTTGGGACAGCGAGGCAATGAGCAGTTCTTC.

The chain joins TRBV9 to TRBJ2-1; no firm D call. The CDR3 consists of 13 residues. Germline CDR1 reads SGDLS; CDR2 reads YYNGEE. Trimming took off 3 bases at V and 8 bases at J, with 12 bases between the two ends. As DNA, the CDR3 is TGTGCCAGCAGCGAGCTGGGGTGGGATGAGCAGTTCTTC. It codes for CASSELGWDEQFF.

This chain links TRBV5-1 with TRBJ2-5; D is unresolved. The CDR3 is made up of 15 amino acids. Germline-derived CDR1 and CDR2 are SGHRS and YFSETQ. The V end was cut by 1 base, the J end by 1 base, with 11 bases between. The CDR3 sequence: CASSLSRPVQETQYF. CDR3 coding DNA: TGCGCCAGCAGCTTGAGTCGACCCGTCCAAGAGACCCAGTACTTC. The complete variable domain, with remaining parts taken from reference TRBV5-1 and TRBJ2-5, reads KAGVTQTPRYLIKTRGQQVTLSCSPISGHRSVSWYQQTPGQGLQFLFEYFSETQRNKGNFPGRFSGRQFSNSRSEMNVSTLELGDSALYLCASSLSRPVQETQYFGPGTRLLVL.

This clonotype was observed at least ten times. The chain links TRBV7-3 to TRBJ2-1, with D hard to call. There are 14 residues in the CDR3. The V gene lost 4 bases and the J gene lost 4 bases, with 11 bases spanning the gap. Germline V gene data show CDR1 as SGHTA and CDR2 as FQGTGA. The CDR3 here is CASSSLDDYNEQFF. CDR3 nucleotides: TGTGCCAGCAGCTCCTTGGACGATTACAATGAGCAGTTCTTC. Filled out from reference TRBV7-3 and TRBJ2-1, the complete variable domain reads GAGVSQTPSNKVTEKGKYVELRCDPISGHTALYWYRQSLGQGPEFLIYFQGTGAADDSGLPNDRFFAVRPEGSVSTLKIQRTERGDSAVYLCASSSLDDYNEQFFGPGTRLTVL.

CDR3 sequence: CASSYSLEFRDEQFF. The DNA for the CDR3 is TGTGCCAGCAGTTACTCTTTAGAGTTTCGGGATGAGCAGTTCTTC. V gene TRBV6-5 combines with J gene TRBJ2-1; no firm D call. Between the trimmed V and J ends, which lost 0 bases and 8 bases, there was a span of 14 bases. CDR1 is MNHEY, CDR2 SVGAGI, per germline. The CDR3 has 15 residues.

There are many counts of this clonotype. CDR3 residues: CASIMNTEAFF. In DNA, the CDR3 is TGTGCCAGCATTATGAACACTGAAGCTTTCTTT. The chain couples TRBV6-5 to TRBJ1-1, with D uncertain. The CDR3 length is 11 residues. V was shortened by 7 bases and J by 0 bases, with 3 bases between the two germline ends. CDR1 MNHEY and CDR2 SVGAGI come from the germline V gene.

The chain couples TRBV5-1 to TRBJ2-1, with TRBD2 as a possible D gene (5 bases). This CDR3 is 16 amino acids long. V shed 0 bases and J shed 1 base, with 11 bases lying between them. Germline values: CDR1 SGHRS, CDR2 YFSETQ. CDR3 sequence: CASSLDTSSSYNEQFF. DNA of the CDR3: TGCGCCAGCAGCTTGGACACTAGTTCGTCCTACAATGAGCAGTTCTTC. Full variable domain (remainder filled in from reference TRBV5-1 and TRBJ2-1): KAGVTQTPRYLIKTRGQQVTLSCSPISGHRSVSWYQQTPGQGLQFLFEYFSETQRNKGNFPGRFSGRQFSNSRSEMNVSTLELGDSALYLCASSLDTSSSYNEQFFGPGTRLTVL.

This clonotype turned up a few times. The chain links TRBV7-3 to TRBJ2-2; D gene uncertain. Germline loops: CDR1 SGHTA, CDR2 FQGTGA. The ends were cut back, 2 bases at V and 4 bases at J, with 5 bases in the middle. This CDR3 comprises 13 residues. CDR3 in amino acids: CASSLYLTGELFF. CDR3 sequence (DNA): TGTGCCAGCAGCTTATATCTCACCGGGGAGCTGTTTTTT.

This clonotype occurred a few times. V is TRBV7-2 and J is TRBJ1-3; D call uncertain. Trimming stripped 1 base from V and 4 bases from J, with 5 bases between. There are 13 residues in the CDR3. Per the germline V gene, CDR1 is SGHTA and CDR2 is FQGNSA. DNA for the CDR3: TGTGCCAGCAGCTTAGAGACCGGAAACACCATATATTTT. This translates into CASSLETGNTIYF. Combining the CDR3 with reference TRBV7-2 and TRBJ1-3 gives the whole variable domain GAGVSQSPSNKVTEKGKDVELRCDPISGHTALYWYRQSLGQGLEFLIYFQGNSAPDKSGLPSDRFSAERTGGSVSTLTIQRTQQEDSAVYLCASSLETGNTIYFGEGSWLTVV.

On this clonotype itself: Since no conserved phenylalanine or tryptophan closes the CDR3, a read error is the likely cause. This rearrangement joins TRBV12-3 or TRBV12-4 to TRBJ1-1; TRBD1 is a possible D gene (6 bases). The length of the CDR3 is 12 residues. V was cut by 7 bases and J by 4 bases, with 10 bases left in between. CDR3 sequence reads: CASMLTGTEAFS. CDR3 in DNA: TGTGCCAGCATGTTGACAGGCACTGAAGCTTTCTCT.

This clonotype came up a few times. The chain combines TRBV5-5 with TRBJ2-2, with TRBD2 matching 9 bases. The CDR3 length is 16 residues. Germline values: CDR1 SGHKS, CDR2 YYEKEE (reference sequence). The ends lost 4 bases at V and 5 bases at J; junction bases unmatched: 9. The CDR3 DNA follows: TGTGCCAGCAGCGTACGTAGCGGGAGCAGGACCGGGGAGCTGTTTTTT. Protein: CASSVRSGSRTGELFF.

The V call is TRBV5-1, the J call TRBJ2-2, with D possibly TRBD1 on 6 matching bases. The CDR3 runs to 15 residues. V lost 4 bases and J 3 bases, leaving 13 bases between the germline ends. The germline CDR1 and CDR2 sequences are SGHRS and YFSETQ. The CDR3 spells CASSPWTEHTGELFF. In nucleotides, the CDR3 is TGCGCCAGCAGCCCCTGGACAGAACACACCGGGGAGCTGTTTTTT.

The chain couples TRBV3-1 to TRBJ1-2; no clear D gene. Trimming removed 0 bases at V and 2 bases at J, with 10 bases between. The CDR3 runs to 15 residues. The germline gives CDR1 LGHDT, CDR2 YNNKEL (reference sequence). The CDR3 protein is CASSQETAFNYGYTF. The CDR3 region has the DNA TGTGCCAGCAGCCAAGAAACAGCTTTCAACTATGGCTACACCTTC.

This chain connects TRBV7-2 to TRBJ2-1, with no clear D. V gave up 0 bases and J gave up 7 bases, with 10 bases separating them. Germline CDR1 reads SGHTA; CDR2 reads FQGNSA. The CDR3 is 14 residues long. In nucleotides, the CDR3 is TGTGCCAGCAGCTTAGCAATTAGTGGTAATGAGCAGTTCTTC. It encodes CASSLAISGNEQFF.

There are many counts of this clonotype. The rearrangement joins TRBV20-1 to TRBJ2-7; the match to TRBD1 covers 7 bases. The CDR3 consists of 11 residues. The trim removed 3 bases at V and 4 bases at J, leaving 0 bases unmatched. Germline V gene lookup returns CDR1 DFQATT and CDR2 SNEGSKA (reference sequence). The CDR3 sequence: CSARTGYEQYF. CDR3 coding DNA: TGCAGTGCTAGGACAGGGTACGAGCAGTACTTC.

The J gene is TRBJ1-1, the V gene TRBV7-2; 10 nucleotides line up with TRBD1. J lost 4 bases, V lost 6 bases, and 5 bases had no gene match. There are 14 residues in the CDR3. Germline CDR1 and CDR2: SGHTA and FQGNSA. CDR3: CASSSDRGVTEAFF. DNA for the CDR3: TGTGCCAGCAGTTCGGACAGGGGGGTCACTGAAGCTTTCTTT.

This clonotype was picked up many times. The gene calls are TRBV7-8 and TRBJ2-1, with D perhaps TRBD1 (6 bases). The V gene's germline CDR1 is SGHVS and CDR2 FQNEAQ. V lost 0 bases and J 1 base, leaving 7 bases between the germline ends. The length of the CDR3 is 15 residues. CDR3 coding DNA: TGTGCCAGCAGCTTAGCTCAGGGGTCCTACAATGAGCAGTTCTTC. This sequence encodes CASSLAQGSYNEQFF.

The V and J genes are TRBV12-3 or TRBV12-4 and TRBJ2-3, with 9 bases fitting TRBD2. CDR3 length equals 15 residues. The V gene end was trimmed by 6 bases and the J gene end by 4 bases; junction bases not matched to a gene: 8. CDR3 DNA sequence: TGTGCCAGCAGGCTTAGCGGGAGATCAGCAGATACGCAGTATTTT. Amino acids: CASRLSGRSADTQYF.

V is TRBV10-3 and J is TRBJ2-1, with 9 bases identical to TRBD1. J gave up 4 bases and V 6 bases, and 4 bases lay outside the gene matches. This CDR3 region has 14 residues. From germline, CDR1 is ENHRY and CDR2 SYGVKD. The CDR3 is CAIRMTGGYNEQFF. The DNA for the CDR3 is TGTGCCATCAGAATGACAGGGGGGTACAATGAGCAGTTCTTC.

This clonotype has only a few counts. The J gene is TRBJ2-7, the V gene TRBV11-3; 7 bases fit TRBD1. The V segment lost 6 bases and the J segment 9 bases; nucleotides outside the gene matches: 11. The CDR3 is 13 residues long. Germline V gene lookup returns CDR1 SGHNT and CDR2 YENEEA. The CDR3 here is CASRQITGTVQYF. CDR3 nucleotides: TGTGCCAGCAGACAAATTACCGGGACAGTGCAGTACTTC.

The chain combines TRBV20-1 with TRBJ1-5; 8 bases agree with TRBD1. The germline CDR1 and CDR2 sequences are DFQATT and SNEGSKA (reference sequence). The CDR3 has 15 amino acids. Trimming took 2 bases from V and 3 from J; bases not matched to a gene: 6. CDR3: CSARIRGQVNQPQHF. In DNA, the CDR3 is TGCAGTGCTAGAATCAGGGGGCAGGTCAATCAGCCCCAGCATTTT.

This clonotype occurred a few times. The chain carries TRBV19 and TRBJ2-3; TRBD2 matches at 10 bases. Looked up from germline, CDR1 is LNHDA and CDR2 is SQIVND (reference sequence). The CDR3 is made up of 15 amino acids. Trimming took 3 bases from V and 2 from J; bases not matched to a gene: 2. The CDR3 DNA sequence: TGTGCCAGTAGTATGGGACTAGCGCTCACAGATACGCAGTATTTT. This translates into CASSMGLALTDTQYF.